These 25 T cell receptor beta chains originate from one sample sequenced in a study of T-cell reconstitution after alpha-beta-depleted transplantation in children. Unique molecular identifiers were built into the TCRbeta library. TCRdb reprocessed the PCR reads with MiXCR, giving one entry per CDR3 protein. The table includes over 450,000 distinct CDR3 sequences, 8% to 11% detected once. Here the sequenced sample was PBMCs, taken before TCRalphabeta/CD19-depleted stem cell transplant. The receptor source for this set is a child aged 2-15 years with inherited bone marrow failure, due to receive a stem cell transplant.

This clonotype was counted at least ten times. This rearrangement joins TRBV11-2 to TRBJ2-1; no reliable D call. V was shortened by 3 bases and J by 0 bases, with 9 bases between the two germline ends. This CDR3 has 15 residues. Germline lookup yields CDR1 SGHAT and CDR2 FQNNGV. CDR3 sequence reads: CASSFFAVSYNEQFF. The DNA for the CDR3 is TGTGCCAGCAGCTTTTTCGCGGTCTCCTACAATGAGCAGTTCTTC.

This clonotype occurred many times. The V and J genes are TRBV9 and TRBJ2-5; 10 positions agree with TRBD2. Germline CDR1 reads SGDLS; CDR2 reads YYNGEE. The CDR3 loop spans 19 amino acids. J gave up 4 bases and V 4 bases, and 19 bases lay outside the gene matches. CDR3 DNA sequence: TGTGCCAGCAGCCTGAGGCCCCTTCGGGCAGCGGGAGGGCGAGAGACCCAGTACTTC. Translation gives CASSLRPLRAAGGRETQYF.

Regarding this clonotype: A read error is possible here, since a much larger clone lies one base away. Because the CDR3 is missing its conserved closing phenylalanine or tryptophan, this is likely a read error. The CDR3 bases are TGCAGCGTTGATAGCGGGGGAAACACCATATATTCT. Its translation is CSVDSGGNTIYS. The genes are TRBV29-1 and TRBJ1-3; D uncertain. The germline CDR1 and CDR2 sequences are SQVTM and ANQGSEA. CDR3 length equals 12 residues. Trimming removed 3 bases from V and 4 bases from J, with 7 bases in between.

The V gene is TRBV20-1, the J gene TRBJ1-1; the match to TRBD1 covers 8 bases. This CDR3 has 14 residues. Germline CDR1 and CDR2: DFQATT and SNEGSKA (reference sequence). V trimming: 6 bases; J trimming: 3 bases; junction bases outside the gene matches: 9. In nucleotides, the CDR3 is TGCAGTGCCCAAAAGACAGGGGCGGACACTGAAGCTTTCTTT. Protein sequence: CSAQKTGADTEAFF.

The rearrangement uses TRBV24-1 and TRBJ2-5; TRBD1 matches 11 bases. In germline, CDR1 is KGHDR, CDR2 SFDVKD. The CDR3 runs 16 residues. V shed 4 bases and J 2 bases; nucleotides not matched to a gene: 5. Here the CDR3 DNA reads TGTGCCACCAGTGAACCGGGACAGGGGGAACAAGAGACCCAGTACTTC. Translating gives CATSEPGQGEQETQYF.

The chain carries TRBV7-8 and TRBJ2-1; TRBD2 matches 11 bases. Trimming at V came to 5 bases and at J to 3 bases, leaving 12 bases not matched to a gene. CDR1 is SGHVS, CDR2 FQNEAQ, per germline. The CDR3 spans 18 residues. CDR3 in amino acids: CASSRSLAGEIDYNEQFF. Written as DNA, the CDR3 is TGTGCCAGCAGCCGGTCACTAGCGGGAGAAATTGACTACAATGAGCAGTTCTTC.

This clonotype was observed at least ten times. The chain couples TRBV20-1 to TRBJ2-1; the match to TRBD2 covers 9 bases. V shed 0 bases, J shed 1 base, and the junction held 4 bases outside the gene matches. The CDR3 has 16 amino acids. Germline V gene lookup returns CDR1 DFQATT and CDR2 SNEGSKA (reference sequence). Here the CDR3 reads CSARDDSGRSYNEQFF. CDR3 coding DNA: TGCAGTGCTAGAGATGATAGCGGGAGATCCTACAATGAGCAGTTCTTC.

This clonotype was detected ten times or more. The chain's CDR3 is CASSTGTRGAGQETQYF. The CDR3, as DNA: TGTGCCAGCAGCACCGGCACCAGGGGTGCGGGACAAGAGACCCAGTACTTC. The chain uses TRBV12-3 or TRBV12-4 and TRBJ2-5; D possibly uses TRBD1 or TRBD2 (6 bases each). V gave up 6 bases and J gave up 2 bases, with 22 bases separating them. The CDR3 runs 17 residues.

The chain couples TRBV24-1 to TRBJ1-2; 7 bases match TRBD1. This CDR3 comprises 14 residues. Germline lookup yields CDR1 KGHDR and CDR2 SFDVKD. The trim removed 4 bases at V and 4 bases at J, leaving 5 bases unmatched. This CDR3 is CATSDWDSPYGYTF. The CDR3 region has the DNA TGTGCCACCAGTGACTGGGACAGCCCCTATGGCTACACCTTC.

On this clonotype: A much bigger clone sits one base away, suggesting this may be a read error. This chain links TRBV4-1 with TRBJ1-5; TRBD1 agrees at 8 bases. Germline V CDR1 and CDR2: MGHRA, YSYEKL. The CDR3 spans 14 residues. The CDR3 region has the DNA TGCGCCAGTACCCTGGACAGGGCGGATCAGCCCCATCATTTT. Translation gives CASTLDRADQPHHF.

This clonotype was found a few times. The V gene is TRBV27, the J gene TRBJ2-7; D gene uncertain. Per germline, CDR1 MNHEY and CDR2 SMNVEV (reference sequence). V shed 3 bases and J shed 3 bases, with 9 bases lying between them. The CDR3 is 13 residues long. CDR3 in DNA: TGTGCCAGCAGTTTGGGGATCCACTACGAGCAGTACTTC. Residues: CASSLGIHYEQYF.

This clonotype has a handful of counts. V gene TRBV7-2 combines with J gene TRBJ2-6; 7 bases are a match to TRBD1. The length of the CDR3 is 15 residues. The V segment lost 3 bases and the J segment 4 bases; nucleotides outside the gene matches: 3. Germline CDR1 reads SGHTA; CDR2 reads FQGNSA. Written as DNA, the CDR3 is TGTGCCAGCAGCTTCGACAGGGCCGGGGCCAACGTCCTGACTTTC. Its protein is CASSFDRAGANVLTF.

This clonotype was seen more than once but under ten times. The CDR3 here is CASSQGGRVETDTQYF. The CDR3 nucleotides read TGCGCCAGCAGTCAAGGCGGCCGGGTTGAGACAGATACGCAGTATTTT. The gene calls are TRBV23-1 and TRBJ2-3; D is unclear. TRBV23-1 is classed as an ORF, of uncertain function. The length of the CDR3 is 16 residues. V was cut by 2 bases and J by 3 bases, with 15 bases left in between.

The chain is built from TRBV4-3 and TRBJ2-7, with D perhaps TRBD1 (5 bases). The CDR3 sequence is 14 residues long. V dropped 3 bases and J dropped 7 bases, with 16 bases sitting between them. Looked up from germline, CDR1 is LGHNA and CDR2 is YSLEER. CDR3 DNA sequence: TGCGCCAGCAGCCATTTATTAGGGGCGGAGGAGCAGTACTTC. Its translation: CASSHLLGAEEQYF.

Of note for this clonotype: A much larger clone differs by one base, so this may be a read error. The chain uses TRBV7-9 and TRBJ1-4, with unresolved D. The CDR3 length is 13 residues. V shed 7 bases and J shed 11 bases, with 17 bases lying between them. Germline loops: CDR1 SEHNR, CDR2 FQNEAQ (reference sequence). CDR3 bases: TGTGCCAGCACCCAATCACGGGAGACGAAACTGTTTTTT. Translation gives CASTQSRETKLFF.

This clonotype was counted between two and nine times. The rearrangement joins TRBV30 to TRBJ2-1; D is uncertain. Germline-derived CDR1 and CDR2 are GTSNPN and SVGIG (reference sequence). This CDR3 contains 10 residues. The V end was cut by 2 bases, the J end by 10 bases, with 6 bases between. The CDR3 region is CAWSTAEQFF. CDR3 bases: TGTGCCTGGAGTACAGCCGAGCAGTTCTTC.

At least ten counts were recorded for this clonotype. The chain couples TRBV2 to TRBJ1-1; a possible D gene is TRBD1 (5 bases). V shed 6 bases and J shed 3 bases, with 17 bases lying between them. The germline V gene encodes CDR1 SNHLY and CDR2 FYNNEI. This CDR3 has 15 residues. The CDR3 protein is CASSPGLSRDTEAFF. The DNA of the CDR3 is TGTGCCAGCAGCCCGGGACTCTCTAGGGACACTGAAGCTTTCTTT.

This clonotype has ten or more counts. The rearrangement uses TRBV29-1 and TRBJ1-4, with 8 nucleotides matching TRBD1. The CDR3 covers 13 residues. The V and J ends lost 3 bases and 8 bases, in that order; junction bases with no gene match: 5. Germline CDR1 and CDR2: SQVTM and ANQGSEA. The CDR3 protein is CSVETGVDEKLFF. The CDR3 DNA sequence: TGCAGCGTTGAGACAGGGGTTGACGAAAAACTGTTTTTT.

This clonotype has ten or more counts. The J gene is TRBJ2-1, the V gene TRBV29-1; TRBD1 matches 10 bases. The CDR3 totals 13 residues. With 7 bases clipped from V and 9 bases from J, the junction kept 9 bases outside the gene matches. Germline CDR1 SQVTM, CDR2 ANQGSEA. For the CDR3, the DNA is TGCAGCGGGATCCGGGACAGGGGATTTGAGCAGTTCTTC. Encoded protein: CSGIRDRGFEQFF.

Points on this clonotype: The junction shows a germline mismatch at one end, possibly a read error. This chain joins TRBV6-1 and TRBJ1-5; D is possibly TRBD1 (5 bases). Germline V CDR1 and CDR2: MNHNS, SASEGT. The CDR3 loop spans 15 amino acids. For the CDR3, the DNA is TGTGACAGCAGCCTGAACTTTGGGGGTCATCAGCCCCAGCATTTT. Its protein is CDSSLNFGGHQPQHF.

Ten or more counts support this clonotype. One end of the junction varies from germline; a read error may be responsible. The V and J genes are TRBV7-6 and TRBJ2-3, with D possibly TRBD1 on 6 matching bases. The germline gives CDR1 SGHVS, CDR2 FNYEAQ. The CDR3 totals 18 residues. Here the CDR3 DNA reads TGTGCCAGCAGCTTGGGGGCCCATGGGGGACGTAGCACAGATACGCATTATTTT. It yields the protein CASSLGAHGGRSTDTHYF.

As concerns this clonotype: Possible read error: a much larger clone is one base away. V usage is TRBV7-2 and J usage is TRBJ2-7; the D call may be TRBD1 or TRBD2 (5 bases each). There are 16 residues in the CDR3. Trimming took off 2 bases at V and 0 bases at J, with 14 bases between the two ends. Germline CDR1 is SGHTA and CDR2 is FQGNSA. CDR3 sequence: CASSLWLGECSYEQYF. In DNA form, the CDR3 reads TGTGCCAGCAGCTTATGGCTGGGGGAGTGCTCCTACGAGCAGTACTTC.

This clonotype was seen repeatedly, ten times or more. This chain connects TRBV21-1 to TRBJ2-2; TRBD2, the table's D call, lacks a check against the DNA. TRBV21-1 is a pseudogene locus. The CDR3 length is 16 residues. In DNA, the CDR3 is TGTGCCAGCAGCGATCCGGGAGGGCAGAACACCGGGGAGCTGTTTTTT. It translates to CASSDPGGQNTGELFF.

This clonotype was seen repeatedly, ten times or more. The rearrangement joins TRBV7-2 to TRBJ1-3; D perhaps matches TRBD1 (6 bases). Trimming cost V 5 bases and J 2 bases, with 13 bases left between them. The CDR3 loop spans 15 amino acids. Germline V lookup: CDR1 SGHTA, CDR2 FQGNSA. The CDR3 spells CASSLRTAAGNTIYF. CDR3 DNA sequence: TGTGCCAGCAGCCTTAGGACAGCTGCTGGAAACACCATATATTTT.

The table lists this clonotype with many counts. In DNA form, the CDR3 reads TGTGCCAGCAGCCAATTCTCTCTTATGAACACTGAAGCTTTCTTT. It yields the protein CASSQFSLMNTEAFF. The chain carries TRBV16 and TRBJ1-1, with D hard to call. The CDR3 spans 15 residues. Trimming cost V 1 base and J 0 bases, with 9 bases left between them. CDR1 KGHSY and CDR2 FQNENV come from the germline V gene.